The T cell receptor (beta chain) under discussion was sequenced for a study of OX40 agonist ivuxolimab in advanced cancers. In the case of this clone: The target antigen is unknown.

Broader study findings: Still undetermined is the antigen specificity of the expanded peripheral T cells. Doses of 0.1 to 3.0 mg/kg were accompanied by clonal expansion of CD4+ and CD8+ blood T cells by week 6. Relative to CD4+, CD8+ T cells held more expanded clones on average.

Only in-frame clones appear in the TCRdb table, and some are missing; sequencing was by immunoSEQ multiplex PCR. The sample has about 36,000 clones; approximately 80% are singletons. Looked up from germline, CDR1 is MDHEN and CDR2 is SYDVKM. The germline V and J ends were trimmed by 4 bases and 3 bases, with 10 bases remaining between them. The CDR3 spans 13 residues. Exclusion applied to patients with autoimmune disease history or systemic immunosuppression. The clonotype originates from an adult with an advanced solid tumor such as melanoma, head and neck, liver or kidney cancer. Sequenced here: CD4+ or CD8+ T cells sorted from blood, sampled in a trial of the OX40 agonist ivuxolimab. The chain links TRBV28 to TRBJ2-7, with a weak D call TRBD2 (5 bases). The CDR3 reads CASSSSGRYEQYF. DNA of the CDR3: TGTGCCAGCAGTTCAAGCGGACGCTACGAGCAGTACTTC.